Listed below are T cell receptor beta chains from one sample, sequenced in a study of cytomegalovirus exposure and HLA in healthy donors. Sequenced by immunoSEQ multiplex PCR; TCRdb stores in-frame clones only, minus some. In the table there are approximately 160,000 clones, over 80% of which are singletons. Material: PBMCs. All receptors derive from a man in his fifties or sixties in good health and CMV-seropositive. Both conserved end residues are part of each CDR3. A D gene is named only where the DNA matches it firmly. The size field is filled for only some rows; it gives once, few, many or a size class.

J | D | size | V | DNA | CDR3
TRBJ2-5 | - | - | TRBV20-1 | TGCAGTGCCTACTTAGAAACCCAGTACTTC | CSAYLETQYF
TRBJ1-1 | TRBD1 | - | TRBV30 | TGTGCCTGGAGTTTGGGACTTCAGGGGGTAACTGAAGCTTTCTTT | CAWSLGLQGVTEAFF
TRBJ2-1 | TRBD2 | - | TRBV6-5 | TGTGCCAGCAGTTACGCTAGCGGTCCATCCTACAATGAGCAGTTCTTC | CASSYASGPSYNEQFF
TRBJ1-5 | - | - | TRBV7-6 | TGTGCCAGCAGCTTTCCGGACAGTTCGCGCAATCAGCCCCAGCATTTT | CASSFPDSSRNQPQHF
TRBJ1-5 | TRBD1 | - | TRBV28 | TGTGCCAGCAGTCCAGGGGGCCCGGGCCGCAATCAGCCCCAGCATTTT | CASSPGGPGRNQPQHF
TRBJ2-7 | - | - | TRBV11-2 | TGTGCCAGCAGCTCAAGGGACAACGTCTACGAGCAGTACTTC | CASSSRDNVYEQYF
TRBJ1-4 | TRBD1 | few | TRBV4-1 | TGCGCCAGCAGCCAAGGGACAGGGGGGGCTGAAAAACTGTTTTTT | CASSQGTGGAEKLFF
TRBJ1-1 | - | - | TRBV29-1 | TGCAGCGTGAGTGGAGTGGAGGCTTTCTTT | CSVSGVEAFF
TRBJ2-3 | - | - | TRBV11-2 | TGTGCCAGCAGCTCCTGGGCCCACAGGGCGCAGTATTTT | CASSSWAHRAQYF
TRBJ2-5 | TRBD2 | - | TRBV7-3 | TGTGCCAGCAGCTTAACTGCGCGGGAGCCTCAAGAGACCCAGTACTTC | CASSLTAREPQETQYF
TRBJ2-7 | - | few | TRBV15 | TGTGCCACCAGCAGAGACCAGGGGCCCCCCAACGAGCAGTACTTC | CATSRDQGPPNEQYF
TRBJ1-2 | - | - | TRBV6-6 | TGTGCCAGCAGTTACTCACAGGGAAACTATGGCTACACCTTC | CASSYSQGNYGYTF
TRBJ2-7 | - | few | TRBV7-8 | TGTGCCAGCAGCCTAAGCTACGAGCAGTACTTC | CASSLSYEQYF
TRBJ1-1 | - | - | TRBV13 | TGTGCCAGCAGCTTAGGGGACAGCCCGAACACTGAAGCTTTCTTT | CASSLGDSPNTEAFF
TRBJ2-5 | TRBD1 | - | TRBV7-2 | TGTGCCAGCAGCTTACGGGCGCAGGGGGCTTGGGAGACCCAGTACTTC | CASSLRAQGAWETQYF
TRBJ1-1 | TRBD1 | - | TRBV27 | TGTGCCAGCTGTCCCTCGGACAGGGGCATTGAAGCTTTCTTT | CASCPSDRGIEAFF
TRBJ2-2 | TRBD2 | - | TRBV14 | TGTGCCAGCAGCCAAGTATTTGGCGGGGGGACGAACACCGGGGAGCTGTTTTTT | CASSQVFGGGTNTGELFF
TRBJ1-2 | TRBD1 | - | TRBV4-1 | TGCGCCAGCAGCCAAACAGGGGCCACATTGGAGGGCTACACCTTC | CASSQTGATLEGYTF
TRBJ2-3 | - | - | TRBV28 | TGTGCCAGCAGTTTGGCGGGGACCACAGATACGCAGTATTTT | CASSLAGTTDTQYF
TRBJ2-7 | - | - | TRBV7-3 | TGTGCCAGCAGCTTACTCGGGGGAACCTACGAGCAGTACTTC | CASSLLGGTYEQYF
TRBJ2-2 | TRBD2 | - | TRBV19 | TGTGCCAGTAGTAGGACTAGCGGGATGGTCGGGGAGCTGTTTTTT | CASSRTSGMVGELFF
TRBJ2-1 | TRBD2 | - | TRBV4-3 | TGCGCCAGCAGCCTACGTGTTATAGGGCTAGCGGGGCACAATGAGCAGTTCTTC | CASSLRVIGLAGHNEQFF
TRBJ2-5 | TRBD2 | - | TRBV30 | TGTGCCTGGAGTGTAGGACTAGCGGGAGGGAAAGAGACCCAGTACTTC | CAWSVGLAGGKETQYF
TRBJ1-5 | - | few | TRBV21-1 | TGTGCCAGCAGGACCGGGACAGGGGGCCGGCAGCCCCAGCATTTT | CASRTGTGGRQPQHF
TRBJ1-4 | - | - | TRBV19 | TGTGCCAGTAGTGCAAGACAGGTGGCTAGTGAAAAACTGTTTTTT | CASSARQVASEKLFF
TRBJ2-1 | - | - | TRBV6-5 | TGTGCCAGCAGTTACTCGGAGGGCCCCTACAATGAGCAGTTCTTC | CASSYSEGPYNEQFF
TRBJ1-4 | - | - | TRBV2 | TGTGCCAGTATCCCCCTCAGGGAATCTGCAACTAATGAAAAACTGTTTTTT | CASIPLRESATNEKLFF
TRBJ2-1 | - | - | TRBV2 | TGTGCCAGCAGTCGCTACCTCTTCTCCTACAATGAGCAGTTCTTC | CASSRYLFSYNEQFF
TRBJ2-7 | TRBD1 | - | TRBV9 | TGTGCCAGCAGCCCGGAACCGGGACAGGGGACCTACGAGCAGTACTTC | CASSPEPGQGTYEQYF
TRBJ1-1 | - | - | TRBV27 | TGTGCCAGCAGTTTAGTCCAGGGCCACACTGAAGCTTTCTTT | CASSLVQGHTEAFF
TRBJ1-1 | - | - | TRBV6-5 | TGTGCCAGCAGTTACCAGGGGAGGGGGAACACTGAAGCTTTCTTT | CASSYQGRGNTEAFF
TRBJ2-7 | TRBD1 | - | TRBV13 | TGTGCCAGCAGCTCGGGACAGGGGGCCTACGAGCAGTACTTC | CASSSGQGAYEQYF
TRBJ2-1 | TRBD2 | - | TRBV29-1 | TGCAGCGTTACGTGGGGGGGTTGGGATGAGCAGTTCTTC | CSVTWGGWDEQFF
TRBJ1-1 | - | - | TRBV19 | TGTGCCAGTAGTATAGGCTGGGGGCAGAACACTGAAGCTTTCTTT | CASSIGWGQNTEAFF
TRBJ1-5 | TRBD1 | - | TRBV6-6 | TGTGCCAGCAGTACCCCGACAGGGGGCCGTCAGCCCCAGCATTTT | CASSTPTGGRQPQHF
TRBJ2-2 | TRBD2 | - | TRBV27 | TGTGCCAGCAGTTTTATCTACTCGCGGGAGGGCAACGGGGAGCTGTTTTTT | CASSFIYSREGNGELFF
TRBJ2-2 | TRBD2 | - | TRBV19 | TGTGCCAGTAATCCACTAGCGGGAGCCGGGGAGCTGTTTTTT | CASNPLAGAGELFF
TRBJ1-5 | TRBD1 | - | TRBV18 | TGTGCCAGCTCAACGGGACAGGGGGGCAATCAGCCCCAGCATTTT | CASSTGQGGNQPQHF
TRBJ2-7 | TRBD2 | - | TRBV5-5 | TGTGCCAGCAGCTTCGAGCGGGGAACCTACGAGCAGTACTTC | CASSFERGTYEQYF